Sequencing of this T cell receptor (beta chain) was carried out in a study of TIL therapy for anti-PD-1-resistant metastatic lung cancer. Background on the study: Tumors were harvested before any PD-1/PD-L1 blockade. Tumors had a median PD-L1 proportion score of about 6.6%.

Sequencing used immunoSEQ v3. Libraries were sequenced to 2 million to 2.5 million read pairs (survey) or roughly 4.5-6.5 million (deep). TCRdb's copy holds only in-frame clones and misses some; the assay was immunoSEQ multiplex PCR. The table records 57,000 or so clones, over 75% of them present only once. Time point in this sample: pre-treatment sample, taken before nivolumab and TIL therapy. CDR1 and CDR2 (germline): MGHRA, YSYEKL. This CDR3 is 12 amino acids long. Trimming took off 4 bases at V and 9 bases at J, with 10 bases between the two ends. The material was blood, obtained at baseline. This clonotype originated in a person between 30 and 80 years old with non-small cell lung cancer. The chain couples TRBV4-1 to TRBJ2-1, with D unresolved. Written as DNA, the CDR3 is TGCGCCAGCAGCCCTGAGATGGGTGAGCAGTTCTTC. Encoded protein: CASSPEMGEQFF.